This T cell receptor (beta chain) came from a study of T cell clonotyping in hematopoietic cell transplantation. Study-level points and caveats: At the given depth, recipient repertoires were over 95% de novo clonotypes. Broader posttransplant TCR repertoire diversity was predicted by graft donor and pretransplant recipient Inverse Simpson Index values.

V lost 4 bases and J lost 2, with 16 bases in between. Germline V gene lookup returns CDR1 SGHTS and CDR2 YDEGEE. This CDR3 spans 15 amino acids. As to this clone: What it recognizes is unknown.

The table came from immunoSEQ multiplex PCR; TCRdb's copy has only in-frame clones and leaves some out. The sample lists approximately 4,100 clones, 95% occurring once. This TCR derives from a male patient in his fifties who had an allogeneic stem cell transplant from a related donor, so the T cells may come from the graft donor. Some clones in this sample may be carry-over from other donors' samples. This specimen was PBMCs, taken 30 days after allogeneic stem cell transplant. The rearrangement joins TRBV5-8 to TRBJ2-7; TRBD1 or TRBD2 may be the D gene (5 bases each). CDR3 in DNA: TGTGCCAGCAGCCTCCCAACGGGGCGAGCCTACGAGCAGTACTTC. Translated, it gives CASSLPTGRAYEQYF. The whole variable domain, remainder taken from reference TRBV5-8 and TRBJ2-7, is EAGVTQSPTHLIKTRGQQATLRCSPISGHTSVYWYQQALGLGLQFLLWYDEGEERNRGNFPPRFSGRQFPNYSSELNVNALELEDSALYLCASSLPTGRAYEQYFGPGTRLTVT.